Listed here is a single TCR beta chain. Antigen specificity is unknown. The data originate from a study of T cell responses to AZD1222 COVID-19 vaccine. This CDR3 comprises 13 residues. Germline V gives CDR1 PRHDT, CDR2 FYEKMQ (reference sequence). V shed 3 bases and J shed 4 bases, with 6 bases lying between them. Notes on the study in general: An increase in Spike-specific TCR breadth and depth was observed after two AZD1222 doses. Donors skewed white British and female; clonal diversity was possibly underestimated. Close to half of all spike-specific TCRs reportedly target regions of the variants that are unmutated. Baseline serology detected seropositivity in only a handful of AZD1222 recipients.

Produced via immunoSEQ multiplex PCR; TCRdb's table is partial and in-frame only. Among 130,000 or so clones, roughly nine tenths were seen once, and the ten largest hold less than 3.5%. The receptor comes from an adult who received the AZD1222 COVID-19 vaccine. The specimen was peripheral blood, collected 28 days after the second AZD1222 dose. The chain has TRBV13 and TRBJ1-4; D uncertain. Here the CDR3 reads CASSLAGNEKLFF. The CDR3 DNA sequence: TGTGCCAGCAGCTTGGCGGGTAATGAAAAACTGTTTTTT.